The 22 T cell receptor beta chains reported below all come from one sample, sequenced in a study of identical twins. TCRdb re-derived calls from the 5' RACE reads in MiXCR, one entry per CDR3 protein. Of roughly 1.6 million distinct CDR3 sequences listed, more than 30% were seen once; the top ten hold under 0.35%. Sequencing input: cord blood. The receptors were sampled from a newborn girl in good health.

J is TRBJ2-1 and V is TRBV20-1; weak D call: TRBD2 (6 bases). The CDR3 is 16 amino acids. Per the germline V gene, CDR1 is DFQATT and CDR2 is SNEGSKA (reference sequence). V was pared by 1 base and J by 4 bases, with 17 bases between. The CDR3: CSARGPSGAGYNEQFF. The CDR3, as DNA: TGCAGTGCTAGAGGACCCTCCGGGGCGGGGTACAATGAGCAGTTCTTC.

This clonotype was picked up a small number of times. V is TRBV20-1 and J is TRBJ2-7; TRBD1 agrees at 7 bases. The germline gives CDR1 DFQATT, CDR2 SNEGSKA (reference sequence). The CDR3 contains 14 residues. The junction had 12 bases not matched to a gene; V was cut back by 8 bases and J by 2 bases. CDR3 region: CSHTRGQPPYEQYF. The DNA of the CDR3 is TGCAGTCATACTCGGGGACAGCCACCCTACGAGCAGTACTTC.

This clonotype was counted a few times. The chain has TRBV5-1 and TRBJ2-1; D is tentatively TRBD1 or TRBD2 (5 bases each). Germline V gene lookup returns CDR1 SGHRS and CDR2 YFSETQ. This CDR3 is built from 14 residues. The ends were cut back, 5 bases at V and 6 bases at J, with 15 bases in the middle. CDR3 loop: CASSGDLLVNEQFF. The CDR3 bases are TGCGCCAGCAGTGGGGACCTCCTTGTCAATGAGCAGTTCTTC.

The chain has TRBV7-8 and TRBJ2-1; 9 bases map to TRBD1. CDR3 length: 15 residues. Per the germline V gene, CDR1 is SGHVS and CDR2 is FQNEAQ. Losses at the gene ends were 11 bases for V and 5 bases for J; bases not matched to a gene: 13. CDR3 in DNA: TGTGCCTCGCACAGGGGACAGGGAAATAACAATGAGCAGTTCTTC. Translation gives CASHRGQGNNNEQFF.

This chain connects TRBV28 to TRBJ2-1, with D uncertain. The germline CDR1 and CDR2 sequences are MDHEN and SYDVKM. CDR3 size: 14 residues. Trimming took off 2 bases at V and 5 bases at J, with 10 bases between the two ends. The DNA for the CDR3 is TGTGCCAGCAGTTTACGGGCAGGCAACAATGAGCAGTTCTTC. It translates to CASSLRAGNNEQFF.

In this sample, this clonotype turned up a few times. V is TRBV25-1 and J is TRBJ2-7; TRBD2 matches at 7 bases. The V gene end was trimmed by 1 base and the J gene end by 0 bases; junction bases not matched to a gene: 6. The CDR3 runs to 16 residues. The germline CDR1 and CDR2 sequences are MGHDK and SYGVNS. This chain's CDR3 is CASSEFGLAVSYEQYF. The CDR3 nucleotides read TGTGCCAGCAGTGAATTCGGGCTAGCGGTCTCCTACGAGCAGTACTTC.

The CDR3 spells CAISEGGGAYQQYF. CDR3 DNA sequence: TGTGCCATCAGTGAGGGCGGGGGCGCCTACCAGCAGTACTTC. This chain links TRBV10-3 with TRBJ2-5; perhaps TRBD2 as D (7 bases). Trimming cost V 2 bases and J 11 bases, with 18 bases left between them. The V gene's germline CDR1 is ENHRY and CDR2 SYGVKD. The CDR3 runs to 14 residues.

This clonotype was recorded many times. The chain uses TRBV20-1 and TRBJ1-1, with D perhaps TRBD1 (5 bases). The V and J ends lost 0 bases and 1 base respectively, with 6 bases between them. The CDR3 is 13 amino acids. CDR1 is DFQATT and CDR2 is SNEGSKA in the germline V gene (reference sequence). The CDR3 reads CSARDGGNTEAFF. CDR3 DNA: TGCAGTGCTAGAGATGGGGGGAACACTGAAGCTTTCTTT.

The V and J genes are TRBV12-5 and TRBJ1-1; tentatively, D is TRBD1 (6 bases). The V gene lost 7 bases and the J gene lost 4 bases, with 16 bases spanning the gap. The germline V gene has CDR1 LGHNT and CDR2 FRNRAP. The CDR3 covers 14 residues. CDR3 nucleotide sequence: TGTGCTAGTGCCATTTCAGGGGTAGGCACTGAAGCTTTCTTT. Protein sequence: CASAISGVGTEAFF.

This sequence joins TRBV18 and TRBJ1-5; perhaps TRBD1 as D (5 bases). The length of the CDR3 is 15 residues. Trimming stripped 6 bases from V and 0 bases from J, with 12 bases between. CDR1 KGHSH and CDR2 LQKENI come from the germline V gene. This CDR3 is CASSRDLHSNQPQHF. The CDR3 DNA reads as TGTGCCAGCTCTCGGGACCTCCATAGCAATCAGCCCCAGCATTTT.

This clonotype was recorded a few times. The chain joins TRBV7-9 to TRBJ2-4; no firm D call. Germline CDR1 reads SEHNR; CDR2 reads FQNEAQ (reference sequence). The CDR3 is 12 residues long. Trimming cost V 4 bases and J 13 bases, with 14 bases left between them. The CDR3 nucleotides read TGTGCCAGCAGCTCACCGCCTCTTGAGCAGTACTTC. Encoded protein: CASSSPPLEQYF.

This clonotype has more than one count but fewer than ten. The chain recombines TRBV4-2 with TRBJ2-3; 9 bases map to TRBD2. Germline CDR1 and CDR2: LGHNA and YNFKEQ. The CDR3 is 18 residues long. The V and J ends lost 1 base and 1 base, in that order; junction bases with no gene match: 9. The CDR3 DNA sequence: TGTGCCAGCAGCCAAGGCCCGTCAAAGCGGGGGGGCACAGATACGCAGTATTTT. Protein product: CASSQGPSKRGGTDTQYF.

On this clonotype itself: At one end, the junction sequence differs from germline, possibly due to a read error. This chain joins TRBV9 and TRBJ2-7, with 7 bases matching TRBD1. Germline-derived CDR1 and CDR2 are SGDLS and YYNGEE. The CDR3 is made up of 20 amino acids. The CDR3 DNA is TGTGCCAGCAGCGTAGGAATTTGGGGACAGAATGGTCGAGGCTCCTACGTGCAGTACTTC. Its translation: CASSVGIWGQNGRGSYVQYF.

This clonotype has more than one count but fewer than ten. This CDR3 reads CASSSRLAGALTYEQYF. In nucleotides, the CDR3 is TGTGCCAGCAGCTCCCGACTAGCGGGGGCCTTAACCTACGAGCAGTACTTC. The chain uses TRBV7-2 and TRBJ2-7; 12 nucleotides agree with TRBD2. This CDR3 has 17 amino acids. Germline values: CDR1 SGHTA, CDR2 FQGNSA. J was trimmed by 2 bases and V by 4 bases; bases with no gene match: 9.

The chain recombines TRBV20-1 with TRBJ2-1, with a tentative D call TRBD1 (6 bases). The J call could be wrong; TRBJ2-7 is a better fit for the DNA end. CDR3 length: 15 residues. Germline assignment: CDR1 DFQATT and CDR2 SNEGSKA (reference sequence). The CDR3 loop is CSASYWARRGNEQYF. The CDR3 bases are TGCAGTGCTAGTTATTGGGCTCGCAGGGGCAATGAGCAGTACTTC.

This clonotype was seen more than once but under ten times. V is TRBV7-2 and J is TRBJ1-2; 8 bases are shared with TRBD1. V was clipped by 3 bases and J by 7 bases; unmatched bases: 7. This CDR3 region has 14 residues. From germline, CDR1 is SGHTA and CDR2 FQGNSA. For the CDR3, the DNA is TGTGCCAGCAGCTTCCAGGGGGCGGCTGGTGGCTACACCTTC. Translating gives CASSFQGAAGGYTF.

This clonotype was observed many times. In DNA form, the CDR3 reads TGTGCCAGCAGTGAAACTAGGACTCTGAGCTCCTACAATGAGCAGTTCTTC. Protein sequence: CASSETRTLSSYNEQFF. The chain employs TRBV2 and TRBJ2-1, with D tentatively TRBD2 (5 bases). CDR3 length: 17 amino acids. Germline V gene lookup returns CDR1 SNHLY and CDR2 FYNNEI. Trimming took off 2 bases at V and 0 bases at J, with 14 bases between the two ends. The full variable domain, with the rest looked up from reference TRBV2 and TRBJ2-1, is EPEVTQTPSHQVTQMGQEVILRCVPISNHLYFYWYRQILGQKVEFLVSFYNNEISEKSEIFDDQFSVERPDGSNFTLKIRSTKLEDSAMYFCASSETRTLSSYNEQFFGPGTRLTVL.

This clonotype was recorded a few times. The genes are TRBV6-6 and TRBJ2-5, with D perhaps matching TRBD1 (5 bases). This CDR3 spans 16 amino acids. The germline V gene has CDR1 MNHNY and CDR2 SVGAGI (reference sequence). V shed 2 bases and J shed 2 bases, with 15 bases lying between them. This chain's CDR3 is CASSYPKGVEQETQYF. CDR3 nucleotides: TGTGCCAGCAGTTACCCGAAAGGGGTCGAGCAAGAGACCCAGTACTTC.

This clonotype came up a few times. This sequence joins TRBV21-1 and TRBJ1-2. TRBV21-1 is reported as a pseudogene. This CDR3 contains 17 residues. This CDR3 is CASSKGELPPTNYGYTF. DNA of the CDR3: TGTGCCAGCAGCAAAGGAGAACTTCCTCCAACCAACTATGGCTACACCTTC.

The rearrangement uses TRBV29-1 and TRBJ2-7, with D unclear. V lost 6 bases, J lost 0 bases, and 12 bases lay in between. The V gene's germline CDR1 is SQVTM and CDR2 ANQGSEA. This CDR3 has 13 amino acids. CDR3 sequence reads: CSVLTTSSYEQYF. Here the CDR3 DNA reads TGCAGCGTCTTAACGACCAGCTCCTACGAGCAGTACTTC.

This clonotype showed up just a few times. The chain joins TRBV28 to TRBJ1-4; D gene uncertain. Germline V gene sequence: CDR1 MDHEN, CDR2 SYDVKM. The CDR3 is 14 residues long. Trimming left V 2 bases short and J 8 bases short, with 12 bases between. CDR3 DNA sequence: TGTGCCAGCAGTTTAACGGGCAGGAACGAAAAACTGTTTTTT. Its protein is CASSLTGRNEKLFF. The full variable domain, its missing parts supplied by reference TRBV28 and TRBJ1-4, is DVKVTQSSRYLVKRTGEKVFLECVQDMDHENMFWYRQDPGLGLRLIYFSYDVKMKEKGDIPEGYSVSREKKERFSLILESASTNQTSMYLCASSLTGRNEKLFFGSGTQLSVL.

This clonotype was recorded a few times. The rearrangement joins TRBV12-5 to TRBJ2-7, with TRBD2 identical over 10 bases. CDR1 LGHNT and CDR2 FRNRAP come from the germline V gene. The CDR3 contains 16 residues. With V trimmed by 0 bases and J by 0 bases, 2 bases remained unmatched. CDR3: CASGLVTSGASYEQYF. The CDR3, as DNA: TGTGCTAGTGGTTTGGTAACTAGCGGGGCCTCCTACGAGCAGTACTTC.